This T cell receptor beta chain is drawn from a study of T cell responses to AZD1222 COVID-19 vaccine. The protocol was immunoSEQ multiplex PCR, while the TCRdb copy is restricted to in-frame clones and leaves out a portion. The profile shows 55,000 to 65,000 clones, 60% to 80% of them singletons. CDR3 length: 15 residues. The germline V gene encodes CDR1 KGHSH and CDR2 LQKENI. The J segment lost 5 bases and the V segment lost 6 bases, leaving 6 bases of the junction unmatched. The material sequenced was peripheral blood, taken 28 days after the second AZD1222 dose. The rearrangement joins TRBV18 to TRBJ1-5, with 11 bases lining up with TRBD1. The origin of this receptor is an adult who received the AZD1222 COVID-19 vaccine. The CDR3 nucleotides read TGTGCCAGCTCCCCGGGACAGGGGGACTATCAGCCCCAGCATTTT. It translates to CASSPGQGDYQPQHF. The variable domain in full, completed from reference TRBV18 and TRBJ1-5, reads NAGVMQNPRHLVRRRGQEARLRCSPMKGHSHVYWYRQLPEEGLKFMVYLQKENIIDESGMPKERFSAEFPKEGPSILRIQQVVRGDSAAYFCASSPGQGDYQPQHFGDGTRLSIL.